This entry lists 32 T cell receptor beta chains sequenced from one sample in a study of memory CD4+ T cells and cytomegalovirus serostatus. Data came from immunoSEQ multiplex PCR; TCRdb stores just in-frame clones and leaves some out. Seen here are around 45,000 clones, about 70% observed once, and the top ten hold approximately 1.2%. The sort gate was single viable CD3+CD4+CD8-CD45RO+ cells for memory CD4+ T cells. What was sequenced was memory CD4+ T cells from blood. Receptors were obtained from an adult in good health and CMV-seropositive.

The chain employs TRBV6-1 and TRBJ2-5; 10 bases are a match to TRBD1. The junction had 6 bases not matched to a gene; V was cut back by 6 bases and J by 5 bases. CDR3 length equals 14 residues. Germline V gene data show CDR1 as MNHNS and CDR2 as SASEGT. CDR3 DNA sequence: TGTGCCAGCAGCCGACAGGGGGCATGGGAGACCCAGTACTTC. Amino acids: CASSRQGAWETQYF.

The CDR3 sequence is CASSPRGDTQYF. CDR3 coding DNA: TGTGCCAGCTCACCCCGAGGAGATACGCAGTATTTT. This chain joins TRBV18 and TRBJ2-3; no firm D call. Trimming pared 3 bases from V and 5 bases from J, leaving 6 bases between. Germline V CDR1 and CDR2: KGHSH, LQKENI. This CDR3 is 12 amino acids long.

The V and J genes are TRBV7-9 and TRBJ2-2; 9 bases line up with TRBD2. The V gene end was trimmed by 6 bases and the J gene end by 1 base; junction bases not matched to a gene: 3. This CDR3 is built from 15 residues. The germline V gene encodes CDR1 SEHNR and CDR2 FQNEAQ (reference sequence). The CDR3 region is CASRRSGGNTGELFF. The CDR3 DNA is TGTGCCAGCAGGCGTAGCGGGGGGAACACCGGGGAGCTGTTTTTT.

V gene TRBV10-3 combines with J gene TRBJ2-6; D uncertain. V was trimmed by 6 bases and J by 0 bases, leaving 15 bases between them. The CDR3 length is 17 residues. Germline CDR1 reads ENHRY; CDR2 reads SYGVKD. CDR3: CAISRPVPSSGANVLTF. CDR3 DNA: TGTGCCATCAGCCGCCCGGTCCCTAGCTCTGGGGCCAACGTCCTGACTTTC.

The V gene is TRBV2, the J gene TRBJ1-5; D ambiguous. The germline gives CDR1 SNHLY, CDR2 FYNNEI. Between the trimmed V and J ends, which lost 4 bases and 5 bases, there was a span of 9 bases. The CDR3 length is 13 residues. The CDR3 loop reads CASSATVDQPQHF. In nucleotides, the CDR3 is TGTGCCAGCAGTGCTACGGTCGATCAGCCCCAGCATTTT.

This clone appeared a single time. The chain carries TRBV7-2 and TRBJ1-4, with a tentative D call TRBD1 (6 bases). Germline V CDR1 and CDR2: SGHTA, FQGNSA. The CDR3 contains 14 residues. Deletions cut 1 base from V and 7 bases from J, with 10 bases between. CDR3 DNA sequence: TGTGCCAGCAGCTTAGACAGGGCCAGTGAAAAACTGTTTTTT. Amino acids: CASSLDRASEKLFF.

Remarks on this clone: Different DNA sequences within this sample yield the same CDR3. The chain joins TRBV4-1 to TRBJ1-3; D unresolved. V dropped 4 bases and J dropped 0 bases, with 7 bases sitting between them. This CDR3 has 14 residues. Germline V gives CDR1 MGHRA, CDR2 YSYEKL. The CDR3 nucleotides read TGCGCCAGCAGCCCAACGGGCTCTGGAAACACCATATATTTT. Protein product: CASSPTGSGNTIYF.

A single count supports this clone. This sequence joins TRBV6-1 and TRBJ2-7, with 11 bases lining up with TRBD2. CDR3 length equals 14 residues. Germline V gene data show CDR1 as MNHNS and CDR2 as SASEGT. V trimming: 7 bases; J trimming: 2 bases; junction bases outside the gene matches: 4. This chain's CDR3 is CASIRLAGTYEQYF. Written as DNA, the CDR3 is TGTGCCAGCATCCGACTAGCGGGGACCTACGAGCAGTACTTC.

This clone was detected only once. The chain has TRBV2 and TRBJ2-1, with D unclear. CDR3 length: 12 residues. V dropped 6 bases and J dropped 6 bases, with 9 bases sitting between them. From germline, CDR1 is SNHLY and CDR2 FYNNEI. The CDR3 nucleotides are TGTGCCAGCAGGGATGAACTCAATGAGCAGTTCTTC. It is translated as CASRDELNEQFF. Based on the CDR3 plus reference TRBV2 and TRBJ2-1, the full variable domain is EPEVTQTPSHQVTQMGQEVILRCVPISNHLYFYWYRQILGQKVEFLVSFYNNEISEKSEIFDDQFSVERPDGSNFTLKIRSTKLEDSAMYFCASRDELNEQFFGPGTRLTVL.

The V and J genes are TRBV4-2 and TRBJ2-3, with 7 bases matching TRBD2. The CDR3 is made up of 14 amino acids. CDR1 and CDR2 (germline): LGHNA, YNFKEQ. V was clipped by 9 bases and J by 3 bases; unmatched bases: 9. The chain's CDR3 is CASRGAGFTDTQYF. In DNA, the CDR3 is TGTGCCAGTAGAGGAGCGGGGTTTACAGATACGCAGTATTTT.

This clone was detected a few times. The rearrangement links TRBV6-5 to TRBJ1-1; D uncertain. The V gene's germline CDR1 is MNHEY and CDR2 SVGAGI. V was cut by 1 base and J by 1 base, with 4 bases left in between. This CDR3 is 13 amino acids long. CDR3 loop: CASSYFGNTEAFF. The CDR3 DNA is TGTGCCAGCAGTTACTTCGGGAACACTGAAGCTTTCTTT.

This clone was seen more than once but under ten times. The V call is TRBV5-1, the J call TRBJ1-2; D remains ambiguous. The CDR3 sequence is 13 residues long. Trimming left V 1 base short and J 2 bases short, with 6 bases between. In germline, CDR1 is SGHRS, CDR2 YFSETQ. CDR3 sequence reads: CASSLNGNYGYTF. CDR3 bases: TGCGCCAGCAGCTTGAACGGGAACTATGGCTACACCTTC.

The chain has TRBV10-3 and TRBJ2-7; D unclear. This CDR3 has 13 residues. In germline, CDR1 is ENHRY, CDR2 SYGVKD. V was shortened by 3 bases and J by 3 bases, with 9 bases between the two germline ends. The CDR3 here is CAISDTYDYEQYF. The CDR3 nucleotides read TGTGCCATCAGTGATACGTATGACTACGAGCAGTACTTC.

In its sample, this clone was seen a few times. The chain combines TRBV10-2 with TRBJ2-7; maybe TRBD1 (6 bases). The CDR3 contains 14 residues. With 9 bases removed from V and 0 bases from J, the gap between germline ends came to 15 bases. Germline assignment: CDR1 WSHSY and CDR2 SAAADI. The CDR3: CASQGQGDSYEQYF. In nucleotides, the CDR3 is TGCGCCAGTCAGGGGCAGGGAGACTCCTACGAGCAGTACTTC.

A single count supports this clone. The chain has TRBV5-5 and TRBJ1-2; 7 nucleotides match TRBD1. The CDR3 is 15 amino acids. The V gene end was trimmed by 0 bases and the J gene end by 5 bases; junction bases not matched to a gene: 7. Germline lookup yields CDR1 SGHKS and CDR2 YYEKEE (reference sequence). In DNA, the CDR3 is TGTGCCAGCAGCTTGGGATCAGGGGGGCGATATGGCTACACCTTC. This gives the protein CASSLGSGGRYGYTF.

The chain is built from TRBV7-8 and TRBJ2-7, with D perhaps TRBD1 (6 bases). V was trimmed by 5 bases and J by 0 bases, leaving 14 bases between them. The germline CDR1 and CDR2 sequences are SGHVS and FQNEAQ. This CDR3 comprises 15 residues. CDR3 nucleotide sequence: TGTGCCAGCAGCCCACAGGGTTCTTACTCCTACGAGCAGTACTTC. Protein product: CASSPQGSYSYEQYF.

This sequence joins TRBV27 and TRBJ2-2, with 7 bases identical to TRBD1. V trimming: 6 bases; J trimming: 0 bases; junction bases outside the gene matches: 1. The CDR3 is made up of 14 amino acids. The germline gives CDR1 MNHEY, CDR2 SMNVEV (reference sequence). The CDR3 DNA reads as TGTGCCAGCAGACAGGGGCCGAACACCGGGGAGCTGTTTTTT. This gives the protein CASRQGPNTGELFF.

As DNA, the CDR3 is TGTGCCAGCAGCTTAGGGTGGGCTGAAGCTTTCTTT. As protein: CASSLGWAEAFF. This chain joins TRBV5-6 and TRBJ1-1; no reliable D call. Germline V gene lookup returns CDR1 SGHDT and CDR2 YYEEEE. Trimming took off 2 bases at V and 6 bases at J, with 8 bases between the two ends. The CDR3 is made up of 12 amino acids.

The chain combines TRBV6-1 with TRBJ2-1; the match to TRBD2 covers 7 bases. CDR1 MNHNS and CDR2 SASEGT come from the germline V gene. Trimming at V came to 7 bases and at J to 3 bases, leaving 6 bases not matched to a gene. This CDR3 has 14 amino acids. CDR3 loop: CASIRGGGYNEQFF. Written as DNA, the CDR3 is TGTGCCAGCATAAGGGGCGGGGGCTACAATGAGCAGTTCTTC.

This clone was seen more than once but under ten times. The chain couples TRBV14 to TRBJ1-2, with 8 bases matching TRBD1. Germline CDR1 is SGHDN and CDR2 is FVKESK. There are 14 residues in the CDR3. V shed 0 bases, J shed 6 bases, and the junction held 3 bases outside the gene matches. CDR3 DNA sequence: TGTGCCAGCAGCCAAGAAGCAGGGGGCGATGGCTACACCTTC. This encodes CASSQEAGGDGYTF.

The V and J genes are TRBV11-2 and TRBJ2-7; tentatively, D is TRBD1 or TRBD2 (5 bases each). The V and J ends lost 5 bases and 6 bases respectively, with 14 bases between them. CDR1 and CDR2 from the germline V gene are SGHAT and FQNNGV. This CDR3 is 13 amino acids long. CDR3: CASSPGAIGEQYF. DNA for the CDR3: TGTGCCAGCAGCCCCGGGGCCATTGGCGAGCAGTACTTC.

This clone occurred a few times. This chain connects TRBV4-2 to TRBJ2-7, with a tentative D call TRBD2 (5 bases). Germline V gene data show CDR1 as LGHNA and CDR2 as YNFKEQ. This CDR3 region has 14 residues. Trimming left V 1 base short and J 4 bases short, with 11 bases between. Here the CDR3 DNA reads TGTGCCAGCAGCCAAGGGACTCTAGTATACGAGCAGTACTTC. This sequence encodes CASSQGTLVYEQYF.

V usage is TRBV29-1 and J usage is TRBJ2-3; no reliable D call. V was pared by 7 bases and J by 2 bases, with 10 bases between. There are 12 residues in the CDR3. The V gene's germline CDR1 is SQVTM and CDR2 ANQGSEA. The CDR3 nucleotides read TGCAGCGGTAGAGTGAACACAGATACGCAGTATTTT. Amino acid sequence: CSGRVNTDTQYF.

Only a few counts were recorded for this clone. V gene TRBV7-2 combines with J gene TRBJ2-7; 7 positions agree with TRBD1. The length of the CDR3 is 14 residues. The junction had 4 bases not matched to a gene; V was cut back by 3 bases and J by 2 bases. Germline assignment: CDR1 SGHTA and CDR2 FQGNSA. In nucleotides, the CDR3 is TGTGCCAGCAGCTTGGCGACAGGGACCTACGAGCAGTACTTC. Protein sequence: CASSLATGTYEQYF.

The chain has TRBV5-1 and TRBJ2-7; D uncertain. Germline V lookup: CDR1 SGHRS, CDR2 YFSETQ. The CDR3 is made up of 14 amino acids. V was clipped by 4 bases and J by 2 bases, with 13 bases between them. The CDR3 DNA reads TGCGCCAGCAGCATAGCCGAGATGGCCTACGAGCAGTACTTC. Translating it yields CASSIAEMAYEQYF.

DNA of the CDR3: TGTGCCAGCATGCCCTTTGGGGCAACATATGGCTACACCTTC. Its protein product is CASMPFGATYGYTF. This chain uses TRBV2 with TRBJ1-2; TRBD1 might be the D (5 bases). V was shortened by 7 bases and J by 5 bases, with 17 bases between the two germline ends. Germline V lookup: CDR1 SNHLY, CDR2 FYNNEI. This CDR3 comprises 14 residues.

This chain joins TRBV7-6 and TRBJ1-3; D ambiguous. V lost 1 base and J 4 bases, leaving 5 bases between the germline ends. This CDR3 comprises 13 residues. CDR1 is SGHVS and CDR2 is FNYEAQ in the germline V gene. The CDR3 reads CASSLGEGNTIYF. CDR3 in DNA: TGTGCCAGCAGCTTAGGTGAAGGAAACACCATATATTTT. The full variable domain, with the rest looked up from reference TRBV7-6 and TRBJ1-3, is GAGVSQSPRYKVTKRGQDVALRCDPISGHVSLYWYRQALGQGPEFLTYFNYEAQQDKSGLPNDRFSAERPEGSISTLTIQRTEQRDSAMYRCASSLGEGNTIYFGEGSWLTVV.

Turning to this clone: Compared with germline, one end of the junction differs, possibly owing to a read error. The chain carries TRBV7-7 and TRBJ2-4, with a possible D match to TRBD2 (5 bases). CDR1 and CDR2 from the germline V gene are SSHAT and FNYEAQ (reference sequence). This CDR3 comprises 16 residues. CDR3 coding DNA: TGTGCTAGCAGCTTAGCCGGGAAACGGCGCAAAAACATTCAGTACTTC. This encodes CASSLAGKRRKNIQYF.

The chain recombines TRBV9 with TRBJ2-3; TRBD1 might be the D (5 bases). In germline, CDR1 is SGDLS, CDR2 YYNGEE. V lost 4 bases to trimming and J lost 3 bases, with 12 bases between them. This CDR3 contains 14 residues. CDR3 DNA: TGTGCCAGCAGCTCTGGCAGGGAAACAGATACGCAGTATTTT. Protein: CASSSGRETDTQYF.

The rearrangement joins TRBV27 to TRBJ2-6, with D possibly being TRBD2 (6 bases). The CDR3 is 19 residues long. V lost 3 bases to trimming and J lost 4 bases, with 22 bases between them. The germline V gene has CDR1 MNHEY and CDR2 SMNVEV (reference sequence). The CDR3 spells CASSLWTREDFKGANVLTF. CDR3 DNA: TGTGCCAGCAGTTTGTGGACAAGGGAGGACTTTAAGGGGGCCAACGTCCTGACTTTC. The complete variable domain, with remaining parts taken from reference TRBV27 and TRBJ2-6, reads EAQVTQNPRYLITVTGKKLTVTCSQNMNHEYMSWYRQDPGLGLRQIYYSMNVEVTDKGDVPEGYKVSRKEKRNFPLILESPSPNQTSLYFCASSLWTREDFKGANVLTFGAGSRLTVL.

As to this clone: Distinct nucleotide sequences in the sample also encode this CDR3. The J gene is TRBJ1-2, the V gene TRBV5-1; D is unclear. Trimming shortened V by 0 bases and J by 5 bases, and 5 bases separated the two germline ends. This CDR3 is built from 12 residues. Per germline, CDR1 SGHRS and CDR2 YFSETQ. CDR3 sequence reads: CASSLEGYGYTF. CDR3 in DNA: TGCGCCAGCAGCTTGGAAGGGTATGGCTACACCTTC.

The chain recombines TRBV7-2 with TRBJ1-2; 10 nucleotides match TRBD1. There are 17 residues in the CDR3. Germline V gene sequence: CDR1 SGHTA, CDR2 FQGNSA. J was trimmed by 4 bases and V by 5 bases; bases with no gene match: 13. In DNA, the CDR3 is TGTGCCAGCAGCGACCGGGACAGGGGCCTCCGAGCCTATGGCTACACCTTC. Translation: CASSDRDRGLRAYGYTF.